Below are 12 T cell receptor beta chains sequenced from a single sample in a study of T cell responses to AZD1222 COVID-19 vaccine. Only in-frame clones appear in the TCRdb table, and some are missing; sequencing was by immunoSEQ multiplex PCR. The table lists about 120,000 clones, 70% to 90% of them singletons. The sequenced sample was peripheral blood, obtained on day 0 of AZD1222 vaccination. The receptors stem from an adult in good health.

The V gene is TRBV4-2, the J gene TRBJ1-2; unclear D gene. The CDR3 is made up of 13 amino acids. Germline CDR1 is LGHNA and CDR2 is YNFKEQ. V shed 4 bases and J shed 4 bases, with 10 bases lying between them. The CDR3 nucleotides read TGTGCCAGCAGCCCCGTTAGAGGCTATGGCTACACCTTC. Translating gives CASSPVRGYGYTF.

V usage is TRBV5-4 and J usage is TRBJ1-6, with D perhaps matching TRBD1 (5 bases). CDR1 and CDR2 (germline): SGHNT, YYREEE (reference sequence). Deletions cut 2 bases from V and 10 bases from J, with 13 bases between. This CDR3 has 14 amino acids. DNA of the CDR3: TGTGCCAGCAGCTTACTGACGGGGGAATCACCCCTCCACTTT. As protein: CASSLLTGESPLHF.

J is TRBJ1-3 and V is TRBV21-1; TRBD1, the table's D call, lacks a check against the DNA. TRBV21-1 corresponds to a pseudogene. This CDR3 contains 17 residues. The CDR3 region is CASNWDRVRCGGNTIYF. The CDR3 DNA reads TGTGCCAGCAATTGGGACAGGGTTAGGTGTGGTGGAAACACCATATATTTT.

This clone was detected only once. The chain couples TRBV7-9 to TRBJ2-3, with D possibly TRBD1 on 6 matching bases. There are 15 residues in the CDR3. Trimming shortened V by 2 bases and J by 5 bases, and 14 bases separated the two germline ends. Germline V gives CDR1 SEHNR, CDR2 FQNEAQ (reference sequence). The CDR3 is CASSLLQGLGDTQYF. The CDR3 DNA reads TGTGCCAGCAGCTTACTGCAGGGGCTTGGAGATACGCAGTATTTT. Drawing the rest from reference TRBV7-9 and TRBJ2-3, the complete variable domain is DTGVSQNPRHKITKRGQNVTFRCDPISEHNRLYWYRQTLGQGPEFLTYFQNEAQLEKSRLLSDRFSAERPKGSFSTLEIQRTEQGDSAMYLCASSLLQGLGDTQYFGPGTRLTVL.

The genes are TRBV6-4 and TRBJ2-2; D is undetermined. V gave up 5 bases and J gave up 0 bases, with 4 bases separating them. Germline V CDR1 and CDR2: MRHNA, SNTAGT. The CDR3 has 13 amino acids. CDR3 sequence: CASSPSNTGELFF. Here the CDR3 DNA reads TGTGCCAGCAGTCCCTCGAACACCGGGGAGCTGTTTTTT.

This clone has just a few counts. This chain joins TRBV14 and TRBJ1-1; 10 nucleotides line up with TRBD1. CDR1 SGHDN and CDR2 FVKESK come from the germline V gene. The CDR3 totals 15 residues. V was pared by 5 bases and J by 0 bases, with 3 bases of the junction left unmatched. CDR3 sequence reads: CASSRQGALNTEAFF. The CDR3 DNA reads as TGTGCCAGCAGCAGACAGGGGGCGTTGAACACTGAAGCTTTCTTT. Filled out from reference TRBV14 and TRBJ1-1, the complete variable domain reads EAGVTQFPSHSVIEKGQTVTLRCDPISGHDNLYWYRRVMGKEIKFLLHFVKESKQDESGMPNNRFLAERTGGTYSTLKVQPAELEDSGVYFCASSRQGALNTEAFFGQGTRLTVV.

This clone was seen a single time. The chain links TRBV11-3 to TRBJ2-2; D is possibly TRBD1 or TRBD2 (5 bases each). The V gene lost 6 bases and the J gene lost 5 bases, with 13 bases spanning the gap. This CDR3 has 14 residues. In germline, CDR1 is SGHNT, CDR2 YENEEA. The CDR3 reads CASSPRGHTGELFF. Here the CDR3 DNA reads TGTGCCAGCAGTCCTCGGGGCCATACCGGGGAGCTGTTTTTT. Based on the CDR3 plus reference TRBV11-3 and TRBJ2-2, the full variable domain is EAGVVQSPRYKIIEKKQPVAFWCNPISGHNTLYWYLQNLGQGPELLIRYENEEAVDDSQLPKDRFSAERLKGVDSTLKIQPAELGDSAVYLCASSPRGHTGELFFGEGSRLTVL.

The chain couples TRBV7-8 to TRBJ1-1, with TRBD1 matching over 7 bases. V trimming: 1 base; J trimming: 2 bases; junction bases outside the gene matches: 1. CDR1 and CDR2 (germline): SGHVS, FQNEAQ. The CDR3 has 14 residues. The CDR3 DNA reads as TGTGCCAGCAGCTTAGGGGACAGCAACACTGAAGCTTTCTTT. Translated, it gives CASSLGDSNTEAFF.

The chain couples TRBV4-3 to TRBJ2-5; possible D gene TRBD1, 6 bases. V lost 0 bases and J 2 bases, leaving 10 bases between the germline ends. Germline V gene lookup returns CDR1 LGHNA and CDR2 YSLEER. This CDR3 is built from 15 residues. The CDR3 region is CASSQEGAAQETQYF. The CDR3 bases are TGCGCCAGCAGCCAAGAGGGGGCCGCTCAAGAGACCCAGTACTTC.

This clone has a handful of counts. V usage is TRBV4-3 and J usage is TRBJ2-3; D ambiguous. The CDR3 totals 13 residues. Trimming left V 8 bases short and J 0 bases short, with 9 bases between. CDR1 and CDR2 (germline): LGHNA, YSLEER. CDR3 sequence (DNA): TGCGCCAGCGCGGAAGGAAGCACAGATACGCAGTATTTT. Translation gives CASAEGSTDTQYF.

This clone showed up just once. The rearrangement joins TRBV10-3 to TRBJ1-3, with TRBD1 matching 7 bases. The J segment lost 5 bases and the V segment lost 6 bases, leaving 16 bases of the junction unmatched. The CDR3 length is 17 residues. Germline V CDR1 and CDR2: ENHRY, SYGVKD. In DNA form, the CDR3 reads TGTGCCATCAGCACGGACAGGCCCACCTATCCCCGAAACACCATATATTTT. It specifies CAISTDRPTYPRNTIYF.

This clone has just one count. The chain carries TRBV29-1 and TRBJ1-2; unclear D gene. The CDR3 loop spans 12 amino acids. Germline lookup yields CDR1 SQVTM and CDR2 ANQGSEA. V was clipped by 4 bases and J by 1 base, with 7 bases between them. The CDR3 region is CSVGEVNYGYTF. DNA for the CDR3: TGCAGCGTTGGGGAGGTTAACTATGGCTACACCTTC. Combining the CDR3 with reference TRBV29-1 and TRBJ1-2 gives the whole variable domain SAVISQKPSRDICQRGTSLTIQCQVDSQVTMMFWYRQQPGQSLTLIATANQGSEATYESGFVIDKFPISRPNLTFSTLTVSNMSPEDSSIYLCSVGEVNYGYTFGSGTRLTVV.